Presented here are 5 T cell receptor beta chains from one specimen sequenced in a study of technical replicates of blood from several donors. The repertoire was sequenced with immunoSEQ multiplex PCR; TCRdb's copy has only in-frame clones and lacks some. The table records approximately 81,000 clones, 75% to 85% of them present only once. The material sequenced was PBMCs. These receptors were obtained from a human donor in good health. Some clones in this sample may be carry-over from other donors' samples.

This clone was detected only a few times. The rearrangement joins TRBV7-8 to TRBJ2-3; 11 bases fit TRBD2. CDR1 is SGHVS, CDR2 FQNEAQ, per germline. This CDR3 spans 17 amino acids. The V gene end was trimmed by 5 bases and the J gene end by 11 bases; junction bases not matched to a gene: 18. Here the CDR3 reads CASSAPLRLAGRSGQYF. CDR3 coding DNA: TGTGCCAGCAGCGCTCCCCTCCGACTAGCGGGGAGGTCAGGGCAGTATTTT.

This clone was counted between two and nine times. The chain joins TRBV7-9 to TRBJ1-5; the D is unclear. The V gene lost 6 bases and the J gene lost 4 bases, with 7 bases spanning the gap. Germline CDR1 SEHNR, CDR2 FQNEAQ (reference sequence). The CDR3 extends over 12 amino acids. CDR3: CASSLPNQPQHF. For the CDR3, the DNA is TGTGCCAGCAGTCTACCGAATCAGCCCCAGCATTTT. Full variable domain (missing parts from reference TRBV7-9 and TRBJ1-5): DTGVSQNPRHKITKRGQNVTFRCDPISEHNRLYWYRQTLGQGPEFLTYFQNEAQLEKSRLLSDRFSAERPKGSFSTLEIQRTEQGDSAMYLCASSLPNQPQHFGDGTRLSIL.

This rearrangement joins TRBV27 to TRBJ1-6; 9 bases match TRBD1. The length of the CDR3 is 17 residues. V lost 5 bases, J lost 7 bases, and 12 bases stayed unmatched. CDR1 MNHEY and CDR2 SMNVEV come from the germline V gene (reference sequence). This chain's CDR3 is CASSLRFGTGQNSPLHF. The CDR3 nucleotides read TGTGCCAGCAGTCTGAGGTTTGGGACAGGGCAAAATTCACCCCTCCACTTT.

This clone was seen a handful of times. V and J are TRBV9 and TRBJ2-5; 12 bases are shared with TRBD2. Losses at the gene ends were 7 bases for V and 5 bases for J; bases not matched to a gene: 21. CDR3 size: 19 residues. CDR1 and CDR2 (germline): SGDLS, YYNGEE. This chain's CDR3 is CASATSGLAGGFKPETQYF. CDR3 DNA sequence: TGTGCCAGCGCTACTTCGGGGCTAGCGGGGGGGTTCAAACCGGAGACCCAGTACTTC. Variable domain in full (rest from reference TRBV9 and TRBJ2-5): DSGVTQTPKHLITATGQRVTLRCSPRSGDLSVYWYQQSLDQGLQFLIQYYNGEERAKGNILERFSAQQFPDLHSELNLSSLELGDSALYFCASATSGLAGGFKPETQYFGPGTRLLVL.

This chain connects TRBV14 to TRBJ2-6; no clear D. The length of the CDR3 is 15 residues. Deletions cut 1 base from V and 4 bases from J, with 8 bases between. Per the germline V gene, CDR1 is SGHDN and CDR2 is FVKESK. The CDR3 bases are TGTGCCAGCAGCCAAGTGGTGGGCGGGGCCAACGTCCTGACTTTC. It is translated as CASSQVVGGANVLTF.